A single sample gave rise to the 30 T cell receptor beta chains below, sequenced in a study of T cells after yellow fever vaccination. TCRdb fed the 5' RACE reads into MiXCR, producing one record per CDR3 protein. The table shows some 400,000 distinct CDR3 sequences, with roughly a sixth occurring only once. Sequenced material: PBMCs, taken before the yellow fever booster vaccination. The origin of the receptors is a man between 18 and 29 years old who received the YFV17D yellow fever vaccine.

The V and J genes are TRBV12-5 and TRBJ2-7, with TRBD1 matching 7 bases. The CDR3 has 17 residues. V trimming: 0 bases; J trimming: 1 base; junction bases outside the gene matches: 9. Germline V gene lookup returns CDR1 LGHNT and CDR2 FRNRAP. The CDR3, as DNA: TGTGCTAGTGGTTTGGTAACCGGCAGGGGGTCATCCTACGAGCAGTACTTC. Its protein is CASGLVTGRGSSYEQYF.

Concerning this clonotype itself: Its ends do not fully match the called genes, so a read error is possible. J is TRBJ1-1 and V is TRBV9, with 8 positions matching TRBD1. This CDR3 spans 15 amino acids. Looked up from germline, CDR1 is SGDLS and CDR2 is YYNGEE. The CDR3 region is CAGSVGAGGVTEAFF. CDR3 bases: TGTGCCGGCAGCGTAGGGGCAGGGGGCGTGACTGAAGCTTTCTTT.

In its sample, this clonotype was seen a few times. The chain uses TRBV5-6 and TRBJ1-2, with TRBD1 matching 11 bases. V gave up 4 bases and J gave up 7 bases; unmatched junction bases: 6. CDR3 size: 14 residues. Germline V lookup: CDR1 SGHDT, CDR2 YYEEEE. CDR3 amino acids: CASSERTGGSGYTF. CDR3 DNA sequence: TGTGCCAGCAGCGAGAGGACAGGGGGCAGTGGCTACACCTTC.

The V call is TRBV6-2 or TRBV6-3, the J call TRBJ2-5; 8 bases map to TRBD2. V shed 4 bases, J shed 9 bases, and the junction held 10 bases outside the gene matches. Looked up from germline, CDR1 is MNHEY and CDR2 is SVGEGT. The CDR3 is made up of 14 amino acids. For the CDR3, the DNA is TGTGCCAGCAGTTGGACGACGGGGGGGAGACCCCAGTACTTC. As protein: CASSWTTGGRPQYF.

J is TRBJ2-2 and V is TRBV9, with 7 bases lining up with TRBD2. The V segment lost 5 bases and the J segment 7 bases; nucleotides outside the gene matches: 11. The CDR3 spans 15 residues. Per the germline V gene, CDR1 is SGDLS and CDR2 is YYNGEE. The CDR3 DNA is TGTGCCAGCAGTGAACCAGCGGGGCTGGGCGGGGAGCTGTTTTTT. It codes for CASSEPAGLGGELFF.

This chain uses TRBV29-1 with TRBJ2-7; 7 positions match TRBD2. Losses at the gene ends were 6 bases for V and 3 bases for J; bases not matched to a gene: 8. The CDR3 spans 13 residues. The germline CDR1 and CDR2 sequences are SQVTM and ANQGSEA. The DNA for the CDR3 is TGCAGCGTCCGGACCCGGGGGGTCTACGAGCAGTACTTC. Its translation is CSVRTRGVYEQYF.

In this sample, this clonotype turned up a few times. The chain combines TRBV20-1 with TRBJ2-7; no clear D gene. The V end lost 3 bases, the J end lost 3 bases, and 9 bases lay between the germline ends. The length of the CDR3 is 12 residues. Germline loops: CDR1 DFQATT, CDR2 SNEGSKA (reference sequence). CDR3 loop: CSARNTDYEQYV. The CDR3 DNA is TGCAGTGCTAGGAACACCGACTACGAGCAGTACGTC.

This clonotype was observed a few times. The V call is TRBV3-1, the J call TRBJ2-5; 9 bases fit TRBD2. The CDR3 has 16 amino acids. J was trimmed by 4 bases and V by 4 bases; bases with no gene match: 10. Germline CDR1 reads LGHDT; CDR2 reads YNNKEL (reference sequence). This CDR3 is CASSPSAARGGETQYF. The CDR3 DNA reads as TGTGCCAGCAGCCCCTCTGCGGCGCGGGGGGGAGAGACCCAGTACTTC.

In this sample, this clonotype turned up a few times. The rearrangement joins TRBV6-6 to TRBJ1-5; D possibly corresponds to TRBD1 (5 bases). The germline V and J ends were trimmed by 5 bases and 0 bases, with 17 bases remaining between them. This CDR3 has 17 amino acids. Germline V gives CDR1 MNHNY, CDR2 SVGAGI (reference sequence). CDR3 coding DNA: TGTGCCAGCAGTCTGCAGGGAGGGAGTGTTAGCAATCAGCCCCAGCATTTT. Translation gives CASSLQGGSVSNQPQHF.

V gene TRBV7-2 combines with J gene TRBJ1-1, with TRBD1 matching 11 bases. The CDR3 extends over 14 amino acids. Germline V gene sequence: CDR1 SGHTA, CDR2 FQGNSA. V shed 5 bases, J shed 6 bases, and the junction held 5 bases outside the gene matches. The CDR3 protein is CASSPDRGRSEAFF. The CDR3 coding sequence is TGTGCCAGCAGCCCGGACAGGGGGCGTTCTGAAGCTTTCTTT.

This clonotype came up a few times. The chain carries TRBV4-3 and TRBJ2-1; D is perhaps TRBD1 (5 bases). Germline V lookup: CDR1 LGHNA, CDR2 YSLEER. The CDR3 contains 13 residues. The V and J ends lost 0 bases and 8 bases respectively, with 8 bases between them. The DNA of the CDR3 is TGCGCCAGCAGCCAAGACCAAGGGGATGAGCAGTTCTTC. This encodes CASSQDQGDEQFF.

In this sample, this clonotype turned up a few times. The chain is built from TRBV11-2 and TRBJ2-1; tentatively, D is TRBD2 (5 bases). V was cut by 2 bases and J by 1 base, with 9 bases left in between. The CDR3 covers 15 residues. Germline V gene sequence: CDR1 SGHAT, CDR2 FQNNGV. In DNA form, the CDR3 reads TGTGCCAGCAGCTTAAGAGGGCCTTCCTACAATGAGCAGTTCTTC. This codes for CASSLRGPSYNEQFF.

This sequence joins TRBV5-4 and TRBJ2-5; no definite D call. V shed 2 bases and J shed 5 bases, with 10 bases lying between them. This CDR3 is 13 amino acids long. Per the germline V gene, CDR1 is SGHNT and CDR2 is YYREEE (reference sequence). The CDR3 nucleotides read TGTGCCAGCAGCTTCGAGGATAGGGAGACCCAGTACTTC. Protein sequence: CASSFEDRETQYF.

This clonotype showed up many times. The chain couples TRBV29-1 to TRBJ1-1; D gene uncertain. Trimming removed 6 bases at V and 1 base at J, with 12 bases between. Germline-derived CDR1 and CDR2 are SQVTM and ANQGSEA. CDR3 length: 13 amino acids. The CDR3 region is CSVSRTQNTEAFF. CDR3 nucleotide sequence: TGCAGCGTGTCGAGGACCCAGAACACTGAAGCTTTCTTT. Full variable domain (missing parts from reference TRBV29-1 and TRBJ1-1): SAVISQKPSRDICQRGTSLTIQCQVDSQVTMMFWYRQQPGQSLTLIATANQGSEATYESGFVIDKFPISRPNLTFSTLTVSNMSPEDSSIYLCSVSRTQNTEAFFGQGTRLTVV.

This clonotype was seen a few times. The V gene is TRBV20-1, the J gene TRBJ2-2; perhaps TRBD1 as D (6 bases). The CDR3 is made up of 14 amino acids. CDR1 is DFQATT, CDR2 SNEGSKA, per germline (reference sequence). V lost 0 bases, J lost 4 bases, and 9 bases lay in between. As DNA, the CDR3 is TGCAGTGCTAGAGAACAGGGATTCACCGGGGAGCTGTTTTTT. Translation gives CSAREQGFTGELFF.

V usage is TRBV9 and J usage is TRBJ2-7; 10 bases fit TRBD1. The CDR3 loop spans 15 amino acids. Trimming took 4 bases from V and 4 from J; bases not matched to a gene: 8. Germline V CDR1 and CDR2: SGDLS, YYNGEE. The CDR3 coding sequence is TGTGCCAGCAGCATCTACCGGGACAGGGGTTACGAGCAGTACTTC. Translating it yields CASSIYRDRGYEQYF.

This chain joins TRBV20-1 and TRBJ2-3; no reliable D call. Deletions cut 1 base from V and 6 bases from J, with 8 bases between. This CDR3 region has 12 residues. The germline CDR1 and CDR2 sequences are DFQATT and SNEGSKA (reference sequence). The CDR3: CSARAVKDTQYF. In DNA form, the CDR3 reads TGCAGTGCTAGAGCAGTTAAGGATACGCAGTATTTT.

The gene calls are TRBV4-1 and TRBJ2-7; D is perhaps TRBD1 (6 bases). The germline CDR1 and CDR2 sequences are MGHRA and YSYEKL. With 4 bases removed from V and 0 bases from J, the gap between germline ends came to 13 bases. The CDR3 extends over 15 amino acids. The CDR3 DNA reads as TGCGCCAGCAGCCGAATTCAGGGGAGCTCCTACGAGCAGTACGTC. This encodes CASSRIQGSSYEQYV.

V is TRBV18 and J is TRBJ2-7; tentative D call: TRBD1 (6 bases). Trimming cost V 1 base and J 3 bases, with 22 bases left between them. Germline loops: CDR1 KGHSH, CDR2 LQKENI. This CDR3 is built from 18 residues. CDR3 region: CASSPRPGLTGSDYEQYF. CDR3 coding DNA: TGTGCCAGCTCACCACGCCCTGGCCTTACAGGGTCCGACTACGAGCAGTACTTC. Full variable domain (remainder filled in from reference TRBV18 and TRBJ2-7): NAGVMQNPRHLVRRRGQEARLRCSPMKGHSHVYWYRQLPEEGLKFMVYLQKENIIDESGMPKERFSAEFPKEGPSILRIQQVVRGDSAAYFCASSPRPGLTGSDYEQYFGPGTRLTVT.

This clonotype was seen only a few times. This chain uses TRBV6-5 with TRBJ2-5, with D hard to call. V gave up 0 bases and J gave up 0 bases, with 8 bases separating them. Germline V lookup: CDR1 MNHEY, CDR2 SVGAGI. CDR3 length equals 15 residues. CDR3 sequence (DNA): TGTGCCAGCAGTTACTCGACGGATCACCAAGAGACCCAGTACTTC. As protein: CASSYSTDHQETQYF.

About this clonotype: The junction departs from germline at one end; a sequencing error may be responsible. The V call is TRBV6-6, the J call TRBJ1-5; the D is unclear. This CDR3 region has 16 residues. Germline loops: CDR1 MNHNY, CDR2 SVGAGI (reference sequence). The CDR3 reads CASIYQLGTGNQPQHF. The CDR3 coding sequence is TGTGCCAGCATTTACCAGTTAGGTACAGGCAATCAGCCCCAGCATTTT.

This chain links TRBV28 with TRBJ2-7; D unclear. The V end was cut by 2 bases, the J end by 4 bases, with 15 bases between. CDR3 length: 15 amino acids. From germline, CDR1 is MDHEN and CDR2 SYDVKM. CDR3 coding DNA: TGTGCCAGCAGTTTAAGGACGGCCGTTGGTTACGAGCAGTACGTC. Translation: CASSLRTAVGYEQYV.

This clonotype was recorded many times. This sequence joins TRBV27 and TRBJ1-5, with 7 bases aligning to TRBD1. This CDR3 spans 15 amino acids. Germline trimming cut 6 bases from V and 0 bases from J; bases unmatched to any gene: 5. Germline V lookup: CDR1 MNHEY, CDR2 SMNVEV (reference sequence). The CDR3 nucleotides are TGTGCCAGCAGAGTGGGACAGATTAGCAATCAGCCCCAGCATTTT. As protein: CASRVGQISNQPQHF.

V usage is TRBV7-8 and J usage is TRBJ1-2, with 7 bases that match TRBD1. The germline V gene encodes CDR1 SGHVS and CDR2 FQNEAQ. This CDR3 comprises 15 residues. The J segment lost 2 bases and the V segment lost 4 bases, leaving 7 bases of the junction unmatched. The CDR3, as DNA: TGTGCCAGCAGCTCACCAGGGGGTATGAACTATGGCTACACCTTC. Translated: CASSSPGGMNYGYTF.

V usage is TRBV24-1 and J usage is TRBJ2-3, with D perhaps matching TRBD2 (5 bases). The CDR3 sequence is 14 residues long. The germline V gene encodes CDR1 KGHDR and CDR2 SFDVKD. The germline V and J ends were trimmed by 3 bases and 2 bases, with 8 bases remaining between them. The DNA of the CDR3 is TGTGCCACCAGTGATGGAGGTTACACAGATACGCAGTATTTT. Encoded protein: CATSDGGYTDTQYF.

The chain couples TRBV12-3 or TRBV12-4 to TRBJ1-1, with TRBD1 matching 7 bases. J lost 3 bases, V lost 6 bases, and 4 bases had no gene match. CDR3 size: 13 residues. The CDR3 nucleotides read TGTGCCAGCAGGAAACAGGGGTACACTGAAGCTTTCTTT. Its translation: CASRKQGYTEAFF.

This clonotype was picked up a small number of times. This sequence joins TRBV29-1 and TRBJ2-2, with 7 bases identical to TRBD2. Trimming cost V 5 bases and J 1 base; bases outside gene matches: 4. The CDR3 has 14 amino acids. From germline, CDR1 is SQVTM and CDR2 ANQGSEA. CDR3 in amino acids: CSVNSGLNTGELFF. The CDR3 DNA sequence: TGCAGCGTTAATAGCGGGCTGAACACCGGGGAGCTGTTTTTT.

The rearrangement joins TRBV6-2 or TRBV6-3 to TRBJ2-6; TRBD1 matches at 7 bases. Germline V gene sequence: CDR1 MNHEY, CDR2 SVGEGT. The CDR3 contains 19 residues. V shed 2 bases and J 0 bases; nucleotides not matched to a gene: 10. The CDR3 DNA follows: TGTGCCAGCAGTTACCTAATTCGGGACAGCATCTCTGGGGCCAACGTCCTGACTTTC. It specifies CASSYLIRDSISGANVLTF.

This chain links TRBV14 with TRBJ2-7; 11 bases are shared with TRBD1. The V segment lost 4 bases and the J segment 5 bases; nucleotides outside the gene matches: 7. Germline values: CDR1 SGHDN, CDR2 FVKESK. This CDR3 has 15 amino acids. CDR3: CASSRSGTGGHEQYF. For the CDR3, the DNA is TGTGCCAGCAGCCGGTCCGGGACAGGGGGTCACGAGCAGTACTTC.

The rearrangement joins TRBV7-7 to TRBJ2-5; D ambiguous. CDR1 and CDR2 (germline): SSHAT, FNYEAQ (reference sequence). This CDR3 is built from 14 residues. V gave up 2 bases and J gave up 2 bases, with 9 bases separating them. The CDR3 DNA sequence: TGTGCCAGCAGCTTACGGCCAGCACAAGAGACCCAGTACTTC. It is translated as CASSLRPAQETQYF. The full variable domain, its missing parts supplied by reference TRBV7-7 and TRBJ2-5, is GAGVSQSPRYKVTKRGQDVTLRCDPISSHATLYWYQQALGQGPEFLTYFNYEAQPDKSGLPSDRFSAERPEGSISTLTIQRTEQRDSAMYRCASSLRPAQETQYFGPGTRLLVL.